The 27 T cell receptor beta chains in this list originate from one sample, sequenced in a study of shared clonotypes between healthy human individuals (TCRdb year 2020). Receptors were amplified or captured by the immunoSEQ multiplex PCR assay. TCRdb carries this immuneACCESS record with in-frame sequences only. Its versions omit some clonotypes, under half of them owing to an unresolved V gene in the studies checked, with the rest unexplained. In this sample the table shows about 2.4 million clones, 85% to 95% of which occur a single time. In total, the top ten clones hold around 0.15% of the sample. The sequenced material came from naive CD4+ T cells sorted from blood. The sample's cell subset or site label is to be understood as: CD45RA+ positively selected. These receptors all come from a man younger than 30 in good health.

The chain recombines TRBV6-1 with TRBJ1-2; D is ambiguous. Germline CDR1 and CDR2: MNHNS and SASEGT. Trimming left V 6 bases short and J 0 bases short, with 8 bases between. CDR3 length: 13 amino acids. CDR3: CASRRPANYGYTF. The CDR3, as DNA: TGTGCCAGCAGGCGACCTGCTAACTATGGCTACACCTTC.

The J gene is TRBJ1-6, the V gene TRBV6-5; D may be TRBD1 (6 bases). Germline CDR1 MNHEY, CDR2 SVGAGI. V was trimmed by 5 bases and J by 7 bases, leaving 9 bases between them. CDR3 size: 13 residues. Written as DNA, the CDR3 is TGTGCCAGCAGTGCTACAGGGAATTCACCCCTCCACTTT. It codes for CASSATGNSPLHF.

The chain recombines TRBV5-1 with TRBJ2-7; D ambiguous. Germline V lookup: CDR1 SGHRS, CDR2 YFSETQ. The CDR3 has 15 amino acids. Deletions cut 2 bases from V and 6 bases from J, with 18 bases between. The CDR3 nucleotides read TGCGCCAGCAGCTTCGACGGTTCCTCGCGAGCCGAGCAGTACTTC. This translates into CASSFDGSSRAEQYF.

The genes are TRBV6-4 and TRBJ1-6, with D hard to call. Per germline, CDR1 MRHNA and CDR2 SNTAGT. CDR3 length: 15 residues. Trimming pared 5 bases from V and 5 bases from J, leaving 13 bases between. The CDR3 region is CASSTRSGNNSPLHF. CDR3 DNA sequence: TGTGCCAGCAGTACCCGATCCGGGAATAATTCACCCCTCCACTTT.

This sequence joins TRBV30 and TRBJ2-1, with TRBD2 as a possible D gene (6 bases). V was pared by 0 bases and J by 7 bases, with 13 bases between. CDR3 length: 14 residues. Looked up from germline, CDR1 is GTSNPN and CDR2 is SVGIG (reference sequence). In DNA form, the CDR3 reads TGTGCCTGGAGTGTATGGAGCGGGCAGAATGAGCAGTTCTTC. Residues: CAWSVWSGQNEQFF.

The chain couples TRBV5-1 to TRBJ2-2, with a weak D call TRBD2 (5 bases). This CDR3 has 13 residues. V was trimmed by 3 bases and J by 6 bases, leaving 9 bases between them. Germline V lookup: CDR1 SGHRS, CDR2 YFSETQ. CDR3 DNA sequence: TGCGCCAGCAGCTCCGGCGGGCCCGGGGAGCTGTTTTTT. Its translation: CASSSGGPGELFF.

The gene calls are TRBV5-1 and TRBJ2-1, with TRBD1 matching over 7 bases. V was clipped by 2 bases and J by 4 bases; unmatched bases: 18. In germline, CDR1 is SGHRS, CDR2 YFSETQ. The CDR3 is 19 residues long. The CDR3 protein is CASSLTRQGLGFVYNEQFF. In DNA form, the CDR3 reads TGCGCCAGCAGCTTAACCAGACAGGGCCTAGGATTTGTTTACAATGAGCAGTTCTTC.

The rearrangement uses TRBV6-1 and TRBJ1-2; 11 bases line up with TRBD1. V lost 7 bases, J lost 7 bases, and 2 bases stayed unmatched. CDR1 is MNHNS and CDR2 is SASEGT in the germline V gene. The CDR3 covers 12 residues. The CDR3 spells CASMDRGLGYTF. CDR3 in DNA: TGTGCCAGCATGGACAGGGGGCTTGGCTACACCTTC.

The genes are TRBV7-2 and TRBJ2-5; 11 bases are a match to TRBD2. The J segment lost 6 bases and the V segment lost 2 bases, leaving 5 bases of the junction unmatched. In germline, CDR1 is SGHTA, CDR2 FQGNSA. CDR3 length: 15 residues. In nucleotides, the CDR3 is TGTGCCAGCAGCTTAAATAGCGGGGGGGGCAAGACCCAGTACTTC. The encoded protein is CASSLNSGGGKTQYF. Looking up the rest from reference TRBV7-2 and TRBJ2-5 gives the full variable domain: GAGVSQSPSNKVTEKGKDVELRCDPISGHTALYWYRQSLGQGLEFLIYFQGNSAPDKSGLPSDRFSAERTGGSVSTLTIQRTQQEDSAVYLCASSLNSGGGKTQYFGPGTRLLVL.

As DNA, the CDR3 is TGCGCCAGCAGCTTAACCACAGCAGTTACCTTCTACGAGCAGTACTTC. The encoded protein is CASSLTTAVTFYEQYF. The rearrangement joins TRBV5-1 to TRBJ2-7; D gene ambiguous. V was shortened by 2 bases and J by 3 bases, with 18 bases between the two germline ends. The CDR3 spans 16 residues. Germline values: CDR1 SGHRS, CDR2 YFSETQ.

This chain uses TRBV5-4 with TRBJ2-2; TRBD2 agrees at 14 bases. The junction had 6 bases not matched to a gene; V was cut back by 4 bases and J by 4 bases. This CDR3 has 17 amino acids. Germline V gives CDR1 SGHNT, CDR2 YYREEE (reference sequence). The CDR3 loop is CASSPGTSGSGTGELFF. The CDR3 nucleotides are TGTGCCAGCAGCCCAGGGACTAGCGGGAGCGGCACCGGGGAGCTGTTTTTT.

The chain employs TRBV4-1 and TRBJ2-3; unclear D gene. Germline V gene sequence: CDR1 MGHRA, CDR2 YSYEKL. With 0 bases removed from V and 2 bases from J, the gap between germline ends came to 9 bases. The CDR3 runs to 15 residues. CDR3 nucleotides: TGCGCCAGCAGCCAAGATTATAGACCCACAGATACGCAGTATTTT. Translation gives CASSQDYRPTDTQYF.

On this clone itself: The same CDR3 can be traced to other DNA sequences in this sample. The J gene is TRBJ1-3, the V gene TRBV30; D uncertain. Germline V CDR1 and CDR2: GTSNPN, SVGIG (reference sequence). Between the trimmed V and J ends, which lost 0 bases and 0 bases, there was a span of 6 bases. The CDR3 totals 14 residues. CDR3 in DNA: TGTGCCTGGAGTGTCGCAGTCTCTGGAAACACCATATATTTT. This codes for CAWSVAVSGNTIYF.

The genes are TRBV19 and TRBJ2-6; perhaps TRBD1 as D (6 bases). The CDR3 consists of 17 residues. Trimming stripped 7 bases from V and 0 bases from J, with 16 bases between. In germline, CDR1 is LNHDA, CDR2 SQIVND (reference sequence). DNA for the CDR3: TGTGCCAGTATTGGTTTGGGGGCCCTCTCTGGGGCCAACGTCCTGACTTTC. This sequence encodes CASIGLGALSGANVLTF.

The V gene is TRBV5-1, the J gene TRBJ2-1; D possibly corresponds to TRBD2 (5 bases). V dropped 1 base and J dropped 3 bases, with 8 bases sitting between them. Germline V lookup: CDR1 SGHRS, CDR2 YFSETQ. The CDR3 contains 14 residues. The CDR3 nucleotides read TGCGCCAGCAGCTTGACTAGTCACTACAATGAGCAGTTCTTC. Protein sequence: CASSLTSHYNEQFF.

The rearrangement joins TRBV29-1 to TRBJ2-7; a possible D gene is TRBD2 (5 bases). The CDR3 has 12 residues. Trimming removed 5 bases at V and 3 bases at J, with 11 bases between. CDR1 and CDR2 from the germline V gene are SQVTM and ANQGSEA. The CDR3 sequence: CSVSDFVYEQYF. As DNA, the CDR3 is TGCAGCGTTTCGGACTTCGTCTACGAGCAGTACTTC.

The J gene is TRBJ2-2, the V gene TRBV6-6; the D call may be TRBD1 or TRBD2 (5 bases each). V was cut by 11 bases and J by 3 bases, with 13 bases left in between. The CDR3 totals 13 residues. The germline V gene has CDR1 MNHNY and CDR2 SVGAGI (reference sequence). In DNA form, the CDR3 reads TGTGCCGGGGCAGGACTTTACACCGGGGAGCTGTTTTTT. This codes for CAGAGLYTGELFF.

This clone was seen only once. This chain connects TRBV10-3 to TRBJ2-2, with D perhaps TRBD1 (5 bases). This CDR3 comprises 15 residues. CDR1 and CDR2 (germline): ENHRY, SYGVKD. Trimming cost V 3 bases and J 6 bases, with 14 bases left between them. CDR3: CAISEPLPGPGELFF. The CDR3 DNA reads as TGTGCCATCAGTGAACCACTTCCAGGGCCCGGGGAGCTGTTTTTT.

V is TRBV7-2 and J is TRBJ1-1; D may be TRBD1 (5 bases). V dropped 0 bases and J dropped 0 bases, with 8 bases sitting between them. The germline V gene encodes CDR1 SGHTA and CDR2 FQGNSA. This CDR3 comprises 15 residues. For the CDR3, the DNA is TGTGCCAGCAGCTTAGCGGCACAGGTGAACACTGAAGCTTTCTTT. Its protein is CASSLAAQVNTEAFF.

This rearrangement joins TRBV7-2 to TRBJ1-5; no reliable D call. Trimming removed 5 bases from V and 1 base from J, with 12 bases in between. The germline gives CDR1 SGHTA, CDR2 FQGNSA. This CDR3 is 15 amino acids long. The CDR3 nucleotides read TGTGCCAGCAGCCGCGTCGGTCCCAGCAATCAGCCCCAGCATTTT. Its protein product is CASSRVGPSNQPQHF.

The chain employs TRBV5-1 and TRBJ2-5; a possible D gene is TRBD2 (7 bases). CDR3 size: 15 residues. Germline V lookup: CDR1 SGHRS, CDR2 YFSETQ. Trimming removed 3 bases from V and 1 base from J, with 13 bases in between. This chain's CDR3 is CASSSLGGPQETQYF. CDR3 nucleotide sequence: TGCGCCAGCAGCTCCCTGGGGGGGCCCCAAGAGACCCAGTACTTC.

V usage is TRBV5-1 and J usage is TRBJ2-2; 8 bases map to TRBD1. After removal of 5 bases from V and 2 bases from J, the junction contained 8 bases not matched to a gene. This CDR3 has 16 amino acids. Germline V gene data show CDR1 as SGHRS and CDR2 as YFSETQ. The CDR3 DNA reads as TGCGCCAGCAGTATACAGGGGGGAACCAACACCGGGGAGCTGTTTTTT. Translated, it gives CASSIQGGTNTGELFF.

The sample holds one count of this clone. This rearrangement joins TRBV5-1 to TRBJ1-6; 11 positions agree with TRBD1. Trimming took 4 bases from V and 10 from J; bases not matched to a gene: 4. CDR3 length: 14 amino acids. CDR1 is SGHRS, CDR2 YFSETQ, per germline. The CDR3 sequence is CASSAGQGESPLHF. The CDR3 bases are TGCGCCAGCAGCGCGGGACAGGGGGAATCACCCCTCCACTTT.

V usage is TRBV7-8 and J usage is TRBJ2-5, with 9 bases lining up with TRBD2. CDR1 SGHVS and CDR2 FQNEAQ come from the germline V gene. The CDR3 totals 14 residues. The trim removed 5 bases at V and 5 bases at J, leaving 6 bases unmatched. In DNA form, the CDR3 reads TGTGCCAGCAGCCGGGCGGGGGGGCTGGAGACCCAGTACTTC. Its translation: CASSRAGGLETQYF. Full variable domain (missing parts from reference TRBV7-8 and TRBJ2-5): GAGVSQSPRYKVAKRGQDVALRCDPISGHVSLFWYQQALGQGPEFLTYFQNEAQLDKSGLPSDRFFAERPEGSVSTLKIQRTQQEDSAVYLCASSRAGGLETQYFGPGTRLLVL.

The chain uses TRBV5-1 and TRBJ2-1; 11 bases are shared with TRBD2. After removal of 4 bases from V and 8 bases from J, the junction contained 8 bases not matched to a gene. Germline V gene data show CDR1 as SGHRS and CDR2 as YFSETQ. The CDR3 contains 15 residues. The CDR3 reads CASSPLAGGPYEQFF. As DNA, the CDR3 is TGCGCCAGCAGCCCCTTAGCGGGAGGGCCGTATGAGCAGTTCTTC.

The chain recombines TRBV7-2 with TRBJ2-3; D remains unclear. Germline V lookup: CDR1 SGHTA, CDR2 FQGNSA. V was clipped by 4 bases and J by 2 bases, with 13 bases between them. The CDR3 is made up of 15 amino acids. CDR3 amino acids: CASSSSWVITDTQYF. For the CDR3, the DNA is TGTGCCAGCAGCTCCTCGTGGGTAATCACAGATACGCAGTATTTT.

This chain uses TRBV2 with TRBJ2-7; no clear D. Germline CDR1 SNHLY, CDR2 FYNNEI. Trimming pared 4 bases from V and 3 bases from J, leaving 13 bases between. The CDR3 length is 14 residues. CDR3 region: CASSVETGVYEQYF. The CDR3 region has the DNA TGTGCCAGCAGTGTGGAGACTGGGGTCTACGAGCAGTACTTC.